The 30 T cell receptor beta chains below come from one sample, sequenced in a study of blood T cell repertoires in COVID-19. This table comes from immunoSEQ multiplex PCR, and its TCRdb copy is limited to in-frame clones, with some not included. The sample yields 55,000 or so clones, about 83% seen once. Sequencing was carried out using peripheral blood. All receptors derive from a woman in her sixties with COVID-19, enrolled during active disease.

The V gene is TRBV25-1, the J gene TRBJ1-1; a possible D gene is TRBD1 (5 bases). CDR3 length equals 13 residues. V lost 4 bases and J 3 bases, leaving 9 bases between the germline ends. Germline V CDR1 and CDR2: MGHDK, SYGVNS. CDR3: CASSGAGYTEAFF. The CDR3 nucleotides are TGTGCCAGCAGTGGGGCAGGGTACACTGAAGCTTTCTTT.

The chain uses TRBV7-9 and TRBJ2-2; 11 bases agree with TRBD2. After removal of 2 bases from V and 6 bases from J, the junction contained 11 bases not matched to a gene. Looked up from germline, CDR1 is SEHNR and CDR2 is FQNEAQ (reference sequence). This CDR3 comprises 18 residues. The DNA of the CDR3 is TGTGCCAGCAGCTTATTGGTAACTAGCGGGAGTCTTCCCGGGGAGCTGTTTTTT. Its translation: CASSLLVTSGSLPGELFF.

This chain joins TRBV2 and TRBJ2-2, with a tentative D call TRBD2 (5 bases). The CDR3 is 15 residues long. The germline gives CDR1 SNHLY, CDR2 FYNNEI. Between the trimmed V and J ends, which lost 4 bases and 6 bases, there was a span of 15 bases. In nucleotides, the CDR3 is TGTGCCAGCAGTGTCTTGGACTTGACCCCCGGGGAGCTGTTTTTT. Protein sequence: CASSVLDLTPGELFF.

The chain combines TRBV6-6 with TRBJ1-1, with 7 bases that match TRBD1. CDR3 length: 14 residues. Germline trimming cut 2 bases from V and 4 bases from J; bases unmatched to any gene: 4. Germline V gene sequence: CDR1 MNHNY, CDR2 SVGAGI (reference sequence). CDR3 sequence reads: CASSYQGVGTEAFF. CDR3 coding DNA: TGTGCCAGCAGTTACCAGGGGGTGGGCACTGAAGCTTTCTTT.

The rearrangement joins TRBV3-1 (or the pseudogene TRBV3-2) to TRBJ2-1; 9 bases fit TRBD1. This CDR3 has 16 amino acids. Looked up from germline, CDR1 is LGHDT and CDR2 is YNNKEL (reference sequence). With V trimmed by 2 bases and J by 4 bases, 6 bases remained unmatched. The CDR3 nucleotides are TGTGCCAGCAGCCAACTAGAGGGACAGGGTTACAATGAGCAGTTCTTC. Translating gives CASSQLEGQGYNEQFF.

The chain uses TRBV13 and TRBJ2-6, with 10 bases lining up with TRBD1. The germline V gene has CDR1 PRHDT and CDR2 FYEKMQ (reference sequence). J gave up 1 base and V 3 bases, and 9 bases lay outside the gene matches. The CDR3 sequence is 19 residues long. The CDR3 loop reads CASSFFDGTGASGANVLTF. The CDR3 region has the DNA TGTGCCAGCAGCTTTTTCGACGGGACAGGGGCGTCTGGGGCCAACGTCCTGACTTTC.

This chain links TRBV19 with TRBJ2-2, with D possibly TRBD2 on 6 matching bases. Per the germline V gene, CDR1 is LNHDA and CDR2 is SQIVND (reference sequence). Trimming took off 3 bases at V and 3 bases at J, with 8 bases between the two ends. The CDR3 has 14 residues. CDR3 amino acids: CASSIAGYTGELFF. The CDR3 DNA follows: TGTGCCAGTAGTATCGCGGGATACACCGGGGAGCTGTTTTTT.

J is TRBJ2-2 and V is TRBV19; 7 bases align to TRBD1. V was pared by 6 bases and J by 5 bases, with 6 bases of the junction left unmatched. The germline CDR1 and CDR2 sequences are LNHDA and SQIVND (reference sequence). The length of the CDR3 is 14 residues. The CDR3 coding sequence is TGTGCCAGTAGGCGACAGGGACCTACCGGGGAGCTGTTTTTT. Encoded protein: CASRRQGPTGELFF.

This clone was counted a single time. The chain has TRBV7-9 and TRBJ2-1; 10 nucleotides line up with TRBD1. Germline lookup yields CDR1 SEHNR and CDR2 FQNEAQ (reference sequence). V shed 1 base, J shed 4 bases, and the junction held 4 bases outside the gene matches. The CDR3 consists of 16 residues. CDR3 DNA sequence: TGTGCCAGCAGCTTAGACGGGACAGGGGATTACAATGAGCAGTTCTTC. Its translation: CASSLDGTGDYNEQFF.

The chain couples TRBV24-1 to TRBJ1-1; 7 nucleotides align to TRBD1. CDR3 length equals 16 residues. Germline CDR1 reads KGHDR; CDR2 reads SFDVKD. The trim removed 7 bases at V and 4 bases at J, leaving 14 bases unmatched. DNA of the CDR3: TGTGCCACCAGCTGGACAGGAGGGGCCTTCGGCACTGAAGCTTTCTTT. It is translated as CATSWTGGAFGTEAFF.

The CDR3 DNA is TGTGCCAGCAGAGACCCCGGGATGCACAATCAGCCCCAGCATTTT. Protein product: CASRDPGMHNQPQHF. The chain uses TRBV6-6 and TRBJ1-5, with no clear D. The CDR3 runs to 15 residues. The germline CDR1 and CDR2 sequences are MNHNY and SVGAGI (reference sequence). Trimming took off 6 bases at V and 3 bases at J, with 15 bases between the two ends.

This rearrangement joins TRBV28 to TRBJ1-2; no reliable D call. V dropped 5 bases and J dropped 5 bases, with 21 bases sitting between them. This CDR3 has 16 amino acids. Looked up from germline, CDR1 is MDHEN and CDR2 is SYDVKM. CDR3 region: CASSGEGRRLGYGYTF. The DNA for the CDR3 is TGTGCCAGCAGTGGAGAGGGTAGGAGGCTTGGTTATGGCTACACCTTC.

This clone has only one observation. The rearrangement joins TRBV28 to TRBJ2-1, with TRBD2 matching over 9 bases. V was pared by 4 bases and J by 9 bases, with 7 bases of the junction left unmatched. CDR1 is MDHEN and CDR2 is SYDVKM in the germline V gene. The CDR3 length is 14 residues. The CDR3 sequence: CASSSRGLASEQFF. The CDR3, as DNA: TGTGCCAGCAGTTCCAGGGGACTAGCCAGTGAGCAGTTCTTC.

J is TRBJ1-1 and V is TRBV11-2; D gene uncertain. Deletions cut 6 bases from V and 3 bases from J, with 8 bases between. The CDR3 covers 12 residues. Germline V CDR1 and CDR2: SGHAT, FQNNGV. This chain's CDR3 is CASRPRDTEAFF. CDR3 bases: TGTGCCAGCAGACCTCGGGACACTGAAGCTTTCTTT. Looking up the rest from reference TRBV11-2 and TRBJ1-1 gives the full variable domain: EAGVAQSPRYKIIEKRQSVAFWCNPISGHATLYWYQQILGQGPKLLIQFQNNGVVDDSQLPKDRFSAERLKGVDSTLKIQPAKLEDSAVYLCASRPRDTEAFFGQGTRLTVV.

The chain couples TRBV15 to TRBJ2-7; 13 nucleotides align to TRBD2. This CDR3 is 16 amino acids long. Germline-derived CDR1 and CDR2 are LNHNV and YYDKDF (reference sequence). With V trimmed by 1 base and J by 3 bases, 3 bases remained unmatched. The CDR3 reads CATSRGRTSGSYEQYF. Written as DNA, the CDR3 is TGTGCCACCAGCAGAGGTAGGACTAGCGGGAGCTACGAGCAGTACTTC. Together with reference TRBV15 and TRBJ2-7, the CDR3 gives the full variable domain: DAMVIQNPRYQVTQFGKPVTLSCSQTLNHNVMYWYQQKSSQAPKLLFHYYDKDFNNEADTPDNFQSRRPNTSFCFLDIRSPGLGDTAMYLCATSRGRTSGSYEQYFGPGTRLTVT.

Here the CDR3 reads CAWDPGQGLMDNEQFF. CDR3 DNA sequence: TGTGCCTGGGATCCGGGACAGGGGCTTATGGACAATGAGCAGTTCTTC. This chain connects TRBV30 to TRBJ2-1; TRBD1 matches at 10 bases. Germline CDR1 is GTSNPN and CDR2 is SVGIG (reference sequence). CDR3 length: 16 residues. Losses at the gene ends were 5 bases for V and 5 bases for J; bases not matched to a gene: 12.

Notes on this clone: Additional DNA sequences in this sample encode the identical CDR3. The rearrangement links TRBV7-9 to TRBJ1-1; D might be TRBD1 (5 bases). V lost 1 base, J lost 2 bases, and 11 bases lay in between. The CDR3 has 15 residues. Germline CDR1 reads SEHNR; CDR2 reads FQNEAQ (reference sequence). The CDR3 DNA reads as TGTGCCAGCAGCTTAGTAGACAGAACTAACACTGAAGCTTTCTTT. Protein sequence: CASSLVDRTNTEAFF.

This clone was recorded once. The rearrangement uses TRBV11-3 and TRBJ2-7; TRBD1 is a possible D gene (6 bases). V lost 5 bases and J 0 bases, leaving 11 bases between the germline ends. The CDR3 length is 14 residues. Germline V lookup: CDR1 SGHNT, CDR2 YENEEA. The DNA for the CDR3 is TGTGCCAGCAGCAGGGGGACCAGCTCCTACGAGCAGTACTTC. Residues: CASSRGTSSYEQYF.

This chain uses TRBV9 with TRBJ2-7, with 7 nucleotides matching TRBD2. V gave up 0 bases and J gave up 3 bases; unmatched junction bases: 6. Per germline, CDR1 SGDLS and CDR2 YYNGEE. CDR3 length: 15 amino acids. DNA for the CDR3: TGTGCCAGCAGCGTAGGAGCGGGAAATCTCTACGAGCAGTACTTC. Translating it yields CASSVGAGNLYEQYF.

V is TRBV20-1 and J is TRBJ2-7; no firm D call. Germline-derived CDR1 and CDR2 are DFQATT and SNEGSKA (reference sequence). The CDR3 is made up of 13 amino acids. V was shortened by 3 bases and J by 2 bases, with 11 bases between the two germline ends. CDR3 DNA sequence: TGCAGTGCTAGTCAGGCAGGAACCTACGAGCAGTACTTC. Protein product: CSASQAGTYEQYF.

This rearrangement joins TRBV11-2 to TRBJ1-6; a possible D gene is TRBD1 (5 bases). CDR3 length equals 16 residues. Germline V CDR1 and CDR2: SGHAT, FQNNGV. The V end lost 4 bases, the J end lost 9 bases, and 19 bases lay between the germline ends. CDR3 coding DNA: TGTGCCAGCAGCTCCCTCCTAAAAGGGGTCCGTTCACCCCTCCACTTT. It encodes CASSSLLKGVRSPLHF.

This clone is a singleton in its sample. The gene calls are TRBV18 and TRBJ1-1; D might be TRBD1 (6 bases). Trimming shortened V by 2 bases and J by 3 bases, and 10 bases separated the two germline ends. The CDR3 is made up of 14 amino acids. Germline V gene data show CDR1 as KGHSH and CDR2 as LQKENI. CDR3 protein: CASSPRGSDTEAFF. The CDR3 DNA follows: TGTGCCAGCTCACCAAGGGGGTCTGACACTGAAGCTTTCTTT.

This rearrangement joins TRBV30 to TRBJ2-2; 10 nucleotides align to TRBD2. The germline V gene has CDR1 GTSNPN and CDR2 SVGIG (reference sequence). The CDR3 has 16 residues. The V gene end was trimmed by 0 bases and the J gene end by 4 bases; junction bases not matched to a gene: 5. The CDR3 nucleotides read TGTGCCTGGAGTGTTCTTCTAGCGGGAGCCACCGGGGAGCTGTTTTTT. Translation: CAWSVLLAGATGELFF. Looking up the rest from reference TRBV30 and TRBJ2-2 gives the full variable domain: SQTIHQWPATLVQPVGSPLSLECTVEGTSNPNLYWYRQAAGRGLQLLFYSVGIGQISSEVPQNLSASRPQDRQFILSSKKLLLSDSGFYLCAWSVLLAGATGELFFGEGSRLTVL.

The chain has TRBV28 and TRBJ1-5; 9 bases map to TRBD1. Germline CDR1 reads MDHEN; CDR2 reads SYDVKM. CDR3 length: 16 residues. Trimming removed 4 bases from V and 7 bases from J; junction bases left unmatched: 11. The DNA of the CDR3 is TGTGCCAGCAGTTCGGGGGACAGGGATCGGGGCCAGCCCCAGCATTTT. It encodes CASSSGDRDRGQPQHF.

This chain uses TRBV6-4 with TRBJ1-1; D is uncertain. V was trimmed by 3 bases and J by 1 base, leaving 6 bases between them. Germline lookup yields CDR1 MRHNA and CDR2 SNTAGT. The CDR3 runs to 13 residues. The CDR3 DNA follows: TGTGCCAGCAGTGAAGCCCCGAACACTGAAGCTTTCTTT. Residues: CASSEAPNTEAFF.

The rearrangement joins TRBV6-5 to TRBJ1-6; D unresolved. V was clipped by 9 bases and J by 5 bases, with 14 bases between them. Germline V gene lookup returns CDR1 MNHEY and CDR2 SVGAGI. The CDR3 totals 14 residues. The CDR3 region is CASAPYTNNSPLHF. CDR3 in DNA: TGTGCCAGTGCACCGTACACAAATAATTCACCCCTCCACTTT.

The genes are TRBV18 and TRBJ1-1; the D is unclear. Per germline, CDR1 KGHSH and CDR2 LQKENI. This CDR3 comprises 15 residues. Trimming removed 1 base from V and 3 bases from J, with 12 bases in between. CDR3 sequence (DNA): TGTGCCAGCTCACCACGAGCTAGACTTGACACTGAAGCTTTCTTT. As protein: CASSPRARLDTEAFF.

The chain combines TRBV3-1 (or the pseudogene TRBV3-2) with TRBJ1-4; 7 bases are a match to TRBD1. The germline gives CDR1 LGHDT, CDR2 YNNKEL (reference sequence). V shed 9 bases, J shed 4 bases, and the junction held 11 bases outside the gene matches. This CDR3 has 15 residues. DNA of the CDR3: TGTGCCAGAAAGACAGGGACCATCAATAATGAAAAACTGTTTTTT. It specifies CARKTGTINNEKLFF.

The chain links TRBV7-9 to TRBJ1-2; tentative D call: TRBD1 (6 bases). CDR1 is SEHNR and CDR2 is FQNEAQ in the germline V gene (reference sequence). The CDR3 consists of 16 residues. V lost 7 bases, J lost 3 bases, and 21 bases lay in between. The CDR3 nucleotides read TGTGCCAGCAACCCCCTCCCGAGACAGGTGGACTATGGCTACACCTTC. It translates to CASNPLPRQVDYGYTF. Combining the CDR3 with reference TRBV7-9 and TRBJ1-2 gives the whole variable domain DTGVSQNPRHKITKRGQNVTFRCDPISEHNRLYWYRQTLGQGPEFLTYFQNEAQLEKSRLLSDRFSAERPKGSFSTLEIQRTEQGDSAMYLCASNPLPRQVDYGYTFGSGTRLTVV.

CDR3 residues: CASTVLGGQETQYF. CDR3 DNA sequence: TGTGCCAGCACCGTTCTGGGGGGCCAAGAGACCCAGTACTTC. This sequence joins TRBV6-1 and TRBJ2-5; TRBD2 might be the D (6 bases). The germline gives CDR1 MNHNS, CDR2 SASEGT. The CDR3 is made up of 14 amino acids. The germline V and J ends were trimmed by 7 bases and 1 base, with 13 bases remaining between them.